The 6 T cell receptor beta chains in this list originate from one sample, sequenced in a study of neurological immune-mediated disorders (dated by TCRdb to between 2018 and 2021). Libraries were constructed by 5' RACE. This sample was sequenced with an Illumina HiSeq 2500. TCRdb's own reprocessing of the public reads used fastp at Q25 and MiXCR and kept productive beta chains. Every CDR3 protein is listed once, alongside the most common genes and DNA of its rows. Counted in this sample were 70,000 to 95,000 distinct CDR3 sequences; about 14% of them appeared once. Roughly 7.3% of the sample belongs to the ten largest clones. The source material was PBMCs. The receptors shown here come from a woman aged 45-59 years in good health.

This clonotype appeared many times. The gene calls are TRBV5-1 and TRBJ2-3; 13 bases match TRBD2. The ends lost 3 bases at V and 6 bases at J; junction bases unmatched: 7. Germline assignment: CDR1 SGHRS and CDR2 YFSETQ. This CDR3 comprises 16 residues. DNA for the CDR3: TGCGCCAGCAGCTCGCCGGGACTAGCGGGGAAGGATACGCAGTATTTT. This codes for CASSSPGLAGKDTQYF. Full variable domain (remainder filled in from reference TRBV5-1 and TRBJ2-3): KAGVTQTPRYLIKTRGQQVTLSCSPISGHRSVSWYQQTPGQGLQFLFEYFSETQRNKGNFPGRFSGRQFSNSRSEMNVSTLELGDSALYLCASSSPGLAGKDTQYFGPGTRLTVL.

In its sample, this clonotype was seen many times. V is TRBV10-3 and J is TRBJ2-1, with a weak D call TRBD2 (7 bases). V lost 4 bases, J lost 0 bases, and 10 bases lay in between. The CDR3 contains 15 residues. CDR1 and CDR2 (germline): ENHRY, SYGVKD. In DNA form, the CDR3 reads TGTGCCATCAGTGGGGGGGGGCGCTCCTACAATGAGCAGTTCTTC. Translation: CAISGGGRSYNEQFF.

This clonotype was picked up many times. The junction shows a germline mismatch at one end, possibly a read error. The rearrangement joins TRBV7-6 to TRBJ2-1; 10 bases fit TRBD2. Germline values: CDR1 SGHVS, CDR2 FNYEAQ. CDR3 length equals 13 residues. CDR3 nucleotides: TGTGCCAGCAGCGTAGCGGGAGGAACTGAGCAGTTCTTC. Encoded protein: CASSVAGGTEQFF. The variable domain in full, completed from reference TRBV7-6 and TRBJ2-1, reads GAGVSQSPRYKVTKRGQDVALRCDPISGHVSLYWYRQALGQGPEFLTYFNYEAQQDKSGLPNDRFSAERPEGSISTLTIQRTEQRDSAMYRCASSVAGGTEQFFGPGTRLTVL.

There are many counts of this clonotype. The chain carries TRBV3-1 and TRBJ1-3; D possibly corresponds to TRBD1 (5 bases). The CDR3 sequence is 13 residues long. Germline CDR1 LGHDT, CDR2 YNNKEL (reference sequence). V was pared by 3 bases and J by 4 bases, with 7 bases between. CDR3 bases: TGTGCCAGCAGCCATTCAGGGGGAAACACCATATATTTT. It specifies CASSHSGGNTIYF.

For this clonotype: One junction end does not reproduce the germline sequence, and a read error may be involved. The chain employs TRBV5-1 and TRBJ2-3; D gene uncertain. CDR3 length: 14 residues. CDR1 and CDR2 from the germline V gene are SGHRS and YFSETQ. The CDR3 loop reads CASGLGRSTDTQYF. The CDR3 nucleotides are TGCGCCAGCGGCTTGGGTAGGAGCACAGATACACAGTATTTT.

The sample holds many counts of this clonotype. The chain links TRBV12-3 or TRBV12-4 to TRBJ2-5; D ambiguous. Trimming removed 4 bases from V and 2 bases from J, with 11 bases in between. CDR3 length: 14 amino acids. The DNA for the CDR3 is TGTGCCAGCAGTTCCCCCGTTTGGCAAGAGACCCAGTACTTC. Translating gives CASSSPVWQETQYF.